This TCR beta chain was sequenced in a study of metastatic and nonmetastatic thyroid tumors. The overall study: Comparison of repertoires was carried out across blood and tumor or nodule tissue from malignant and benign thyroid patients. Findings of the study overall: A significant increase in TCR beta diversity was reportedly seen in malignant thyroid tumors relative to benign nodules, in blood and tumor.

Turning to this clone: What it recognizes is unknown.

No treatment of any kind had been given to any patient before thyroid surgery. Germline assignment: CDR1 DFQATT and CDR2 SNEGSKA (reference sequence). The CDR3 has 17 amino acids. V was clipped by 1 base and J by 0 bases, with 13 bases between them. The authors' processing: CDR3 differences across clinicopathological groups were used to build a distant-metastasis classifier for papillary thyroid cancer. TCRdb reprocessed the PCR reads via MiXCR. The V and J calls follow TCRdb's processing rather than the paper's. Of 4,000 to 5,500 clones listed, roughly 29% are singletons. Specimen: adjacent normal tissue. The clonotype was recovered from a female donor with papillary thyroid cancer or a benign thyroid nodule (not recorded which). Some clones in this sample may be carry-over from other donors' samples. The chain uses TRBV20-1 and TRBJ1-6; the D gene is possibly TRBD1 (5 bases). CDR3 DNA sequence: TGCAGTGCTAGAGTAGGCGGGGCGAGCTCCTATAATTCACCCCTCCACTTT. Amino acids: CSARVGGASSYNSPLHF.